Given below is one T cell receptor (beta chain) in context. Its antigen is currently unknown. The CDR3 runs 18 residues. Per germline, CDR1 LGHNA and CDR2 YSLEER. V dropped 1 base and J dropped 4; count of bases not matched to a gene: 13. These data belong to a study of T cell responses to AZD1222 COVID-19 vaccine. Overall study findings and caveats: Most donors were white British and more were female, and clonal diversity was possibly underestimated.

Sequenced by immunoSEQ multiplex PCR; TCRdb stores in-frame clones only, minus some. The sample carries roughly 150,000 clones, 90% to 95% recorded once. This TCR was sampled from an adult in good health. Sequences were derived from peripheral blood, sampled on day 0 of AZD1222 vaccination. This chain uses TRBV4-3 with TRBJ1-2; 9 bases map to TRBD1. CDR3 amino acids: CASSQVPLPTQGAYGYTF. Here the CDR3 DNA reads TGCGCCAGCAGCCAAGTCCCCCTACCGACACAGGGGGCCTATGGCTACACCTTC.